This T cell receptor (beta chain) was sequenced in a study of regulatory T cells in long-lasting Graves disease. Study outcomes and limitations: Favored gene segments in persistent disease were TRBV28, TRBJ1-2 and TRBJ2-5.

The CDR3 is 13 residues long. V gave up 9 bases and J gave up 2 bases, with 13 bases separating them. Germline V gene lookup returns CDR1 MGHDK and CDR2 SYGVNS. The time point denotes: persistent/refractory GD, antithyroid drugs over 5 years with positive TRAb. The TCR library was made from RNA that had been extracted from PBMCs in TRIzol. This clonotype was recorded many times. Its antigen is still unknown. Arm-PCR of CDR3 regions with iRepertoire HTBI primers generated TCR beta libraries. TCRdb called the multiplex PCR reads again in MiXCR, with one record for every CDR3 protein. The sample consists of a few hundred thousand distinct CDR3 sequences, about 20% of them appearing once.

The V and J genes are TRBV25-1 and TRBJ2-5; maybe TRBD2 (5 bases). The starting material was peripheral blood mononuclear cells (PBMCs), obtained when the disease was refractory, from a patient treated with antithyroid drugs. The receptor was derived from a female donor with Graves disease. The CDR3, as DNA: TGTGCCAGTGCACGGGAAGTTCAAGAGACCCAGTACTTC. This codes for CASAREVQETQYF.